The 24 T cell receptor beta chains reported below all come from one sample, sequenced in a study of blood T cell repertoires in COVID-19. TCRdb's copy holds only in-frame clones and misses some; the assay was immunoSEQ multiplex PCR. The data show 400,000 to 450,000 clones, with approximately 90% seen just once and 10% to 15% held by the top ten. The sequencing sample was made of peripheral blood. The receptors here all came from a woman between 45 and 65 years old with COVID-19, enrolled during active disease.

The genes are TRBV18 and TRBJ1-3, with 7 nucleotides matching TRBD1. There are 17 residues in the CDR3. The V and J ends lost 3 bases and 1 base, in that order; junction bases with no gene match: 9. CDR1 is KGHSH and CDR2 is LQKENI in the germline V gene. The CDR3 DNA is TGTGCCAGCTCACCCCAGGGGGTATCCCGTTCTGGAAACACCATATATTTT. This codes for CASSPQGVSRSGNTIYF.

This clone was seen just once. The chain recombines TRBV10-3 with TRBJ2-6; unclear D gene. The CDR3 totals 14 residues. V lost 3 bases and J 2 bases, leaving 5 bases between the germline ends. Germline CDR1 ENHRY, CDR2 SYGVKD. CDR3 nucleotides: TGTGCCATCAGTGACCCAGCTGGGGCCAACGTCCTGACTTTC. Amino acids: CAISDPAGANVLTF.

J is TRBJ1-5 and V is TRBV19, with 11 bases identical to TRBD1. The germline V gene has CDR1 LNHDA and CDR2 SQIVND (reference sequence). J lost 6 bases, V lost 3 bases, and 1 base had no gene match. CDR3 length: 14 residues. Written as DNA, the CDR3 is TGTGCCAGTAGTATGGGGACAGGGGGTCAGCCCCAGCATTTT. This translates into CASSMGTGGQPQHF.

CDR3 amino acids: CASSGGTAVRDEQYF. DNA for the CDR3: TGTGCCAGCAGCGGAGGGACTGCCGTTAGGGACGAGCAGTACTTC. The V and J genes are TRBV9 and TRBJ2-7; a possible D gene is TRBD2 (6 bases). Trimming cost V 3 bases and J 5 bases, with 18 bases left between them. Germline-derived CDR1 and CDR2 are SGDLS and YYNGEE. The CDR3 is 15 amino acids.

The V gene is TRBV12-5, the J gene TRBJ2-1, with 7 bases that match TRBD2. CDR3 size: 19 residues. Germline-derived CDR1 and CDR2 are LGHNT and FRNRAP. V lost 3 bases, J lost 0 bases, and 14 bases stayed unmatched. The CDR3 sequence is CASGFVRDGTTPSYNEQFF. CDR3 sequence (DNA): TGTGCTAGTGGTTTCGTTAGGGACGGGACTACCCCCTCCTACAATGAGCAGTTCTTC.

This clone occurred a few times. The chain links TRBV5-1 to TRBJ2-5, with D possibly being TRBD2 (6 bases). The ends were cut back, 4 bases at V and 5 bases at J, with 12 bases in the middle. This CDR3 contains 13 residues. Germline CDR1 and CDR2: SGHRS and YFSETQ. CDR3 amino acids: CASSPSGRETQYF. CDR3 bases: TGCGCCAGCAGCCCCTCGGGGAGGGAGACCCAGTACTTC.

Only a few counts were recorded for this clone. The chain employs TRBV5-1 and TRBJ1-3; possibly TRBD1 for D (5 bases). Germline V gene data show CDR1 as SGHRS and CDR2 as YFSETQ. The CDR3 has 18 amino acids. V lost 4 bases, J lost 4 bases, and 24 bases lay in between. The DNA for the CDR3 is TGCGCCAGCAGCCAGGAATATCAGGGCGCTGATTCCGGAAACACCATATATTTT. As protein: CASSQEYQGADSGNTIYF.

The rearrangement joins TRBV12-3 or TRBV12-4 to TRBJ1-1, with D perhaps TRBD1 (5 bases). V gave up 3 bases and J gave up 9 bases, with 8 bases separating them. CDR3 length: 11 residues. CDR3 nucleotide sequence: TGTGCCAGCAGTTTGGTGGACAAAGCTTTCTTT. Translated, it gives CASSLVDKAFF.

The chain is built from TRBV27 and TRBJ2-5; TRBD2 might be the D (5 bases). CDR3 size: 16 residues. The V gene lost 8 bases and the J gene lost 2 bases, with 21 bases spanning the gap. Germline V lookup: CDR1 MNHEY, CDR2 SMNVEV (reference sequence). As DNA, the CDR3 is TGTGCCAGCGCCCCAAGGGAGTCGGGGATTCAAGAGACCCAGTACTTC. It is translated as CASAPRESGIQETQYF.

The chain couples TRBV9 to TRBJ1-3, with a weak D call TRBD1 (5 bases). V lost 3 bases and J lost 3, with 7 bases in between. CDR1 is SGDLS, CDR2 YYNGEE, per germline. The length of the CDR3 is 13 residues. The CDR3 DNA follows: TGTGCCAGCAGCGCAGGGTTTGGAAACACCATATATTTT. Translating gives CASSAGFGNTIYF.

The V and J genes are TRBV7-9 and TRBJ1-1; D might be TRBD1 (5 bases). V was clipped by 2 bases and J by 1 base, with 8 bases between them. CDR1 SEHNR and CDR2 FQNEAQ come from the germline V gene (reference sequence). The CDR3 length is 14 residues. Here the CDR3 DNA reads TGTGCCAGCAGCTTAAAGGGGTCGAACACTGAAGCTTTCTTT. Its translation: CASSLKGSNTEAFF.

In this sample, this clone turned up a few times. The rearrangement uses TRBV19 and TRBJ1-5, with 10 bases lining up with TRBD1. Looked up from germline, CDR1 is LNHDA and CDR2 is SQIVND (reference sequence). V trimming: 6 bases; J trimming: 7 bases; junction bases outside the gene matches: 9. The CDR3 loop spans 15 amino acids. The CDR3 sequence: CASRGQGSTEQPQHF. DNA of the CDR3: TGTGCCAGTAGGGGACAGGGGAGTACGGAACAGCCCCAGCATTTT.

The chain carries TRBV2 and TRBJ2-1; TRBD2 agrees at 11 bases. Trimming removed 2 bases from V and 7 bases from J; junction bases left unmatched: 7. The CDR3 length is 16 residues. Germline loops: CDR1 SNHLY, CDR2 FYNNEI. The CDR3 here is CASSERRLAGKNEQFF. The CDR3 bases are TGTGCCAGCAGTGAAAGGAGACTAGCGGGAAAGAATGAGCAGTTCTTC. The full variable domain, completed using reference TRBV2 and TRBJ2-1, is EPEVTQTPSHQVTQMGQEVILRCVPISNHLYFYWYRQILGQKVEFLVSFYNNEISEKSEIFDDQFSVERPDGSNFTLKIRSTKLEDSAMYFCASSERRLAGKNEQFFGPGTRLTVL.

V and J are TRBV7-9 and TRBJ1-2; no firm D call. V was pared by 3 bases and J by 6 bases, with 14 bases between. CDR1 and CDR2 (germline): SEHNR, FQNEAQ (reference sequence). The CDR3 has 14 residues. CDR3 protein: CASSFGLAADGYTF. In nucleotides, the CDR3 is TGTGCCAGCAGCTTCGGACTGGCCGCGGATGGCTACACCTTC.

The chain is built from TRBV5-6 and TRBJ1-6; 7 bases are a match to TRBD1. The junction had 6 bases not matched to a gene; V was cut back by 2 bases and J by 7 bases. CDR3 length: 15 amino acids. CDR1 SGHDT and CDR2 YYEEEE come from the germline V gene. In nucleotides, the CDR3 is TGTGCCAGCAGCTTTAGCCCACAGGGGAATTCACCCCTCCACTTT. Its translation: CASSFSPQGNSPLHF.

The chain couples TRBV19 to TRBJ2-5, with D possibly being TRBD1 (5 bases). Deletions cut 2 bases from V and 5 bases from J, with 12 bases between. Germline lookup yields CDR1 LNHDA and CDR2 SQIVND (reference sequence). The CDR3 has 14 residues. The DNA of the CDR3 is TGTGCCAGTAGTATATCCGCAGGGTGGGAGACCCAGTACTTC. Translated, it gives CASSISAGWETQYF. Drawing the rest from reference TRBV19 and TRBJ2-5, the complete variable domain is DGGITQSPKYLFRKEGQNVTLSCEQNLNHDAMYWYRQDPGQGLRLIYYSQIVNDFQKGDIAEGYSVSREKKESFPLTVTSAQKNPTAFYLCASSISAGWETQYFGPGTRLLVL.

The chain has TRBV5-5 and TRBJ1-4; TRBD1 aligns across 7 bases. With 4 bases clipped from V and 7 bases from J, the junction kept 13 bases outside the gene matches. Germline values: CDR1 SGHKS, CDR2 YYEKEE (reference sequence). The CDR3 is made up of 16 amino acids. DNA for the CDR3: TGTGCCAGCAGCGACGCGGCAGGGGGAGTAGTTGAAAAACTGTTTTTT. This encodes CASSDAAGGVVEKLFF.

The chain carries TRBV24-1 and TRBJ2-1, with 9 bases matching TRBD1. Per germline, CDR1 KGHDR and CDR2 SFDVKD. V dropped 3 bases and J dropped 4; count of bases not matched to a gene: 9. The CDR3 has 17 amino acids. The CDR3 DNA is TGTGCCACCAGTGATGCACAGGGGGCGCTTCATTACAATGAGCAGTTCTTC. It specifies CATSDAQGALHYNEQFF.

The rearrangement links TRBV19 to TRBJ2-6, with D perhaps TRBD1 (6 bases). This CDR3 region has 16 residues. The V and J ends lost 5 bases and 4 bases respectively, with 15 bases between them. Germline V gene data show CDR1 as LNHDA and CDR2 as SQIVND (reference sequence). The CDR3: CASSFTGFTGANVLTF. CDR3 in DNA: TGTGCCAGTAGTTTTACAGGGTTCACGGGGGCCAACGTCCTGACTTTC.

This sequence joins TRBV6-6 and TRBJ1-4; D unclear. The CDR3 loop spans 14 amino acids. The V and J ends lost 2 bases and 8 bases respectively, with 12 bases between them. Per the germline V gene, CDR1 is MNHNY and CDR2 is SVGAGI (reference sequence). Here the CDR3 reads CASSYPERGEKLFF. The CDR3 coding sequence is TGTGCCAGCAGTTACCCCGAACGAGGAGAAAAACTGTTTTTT.

V is TRBV6-5 and J is TRBJ1-2, with D maybe TRBD1 (6 bases). Trimming cost V 11 bases and J 7 bases, with 17 bases left between them. The CDR3 spans 12 residues. Germline assignment: CDR1 MNHEY and CDR2 SVGAGI. The CDR3 nucleotides are TGTGCCTCCTCCCTTAGGGGGTCTGGCTACACCTTC. It encodes CASSLRGSGYTF.

The chain is built from TRBV30 and TRBJ1-4, with 7 bases aligning to TRBD1. Trimming cost V 5 bases and J 0 bases; bases outside gene matches: 3. The CDR3 totals 14 residues. CDR1 and CDR2 from the germline V gene are GTSNPN and SVGIG (reference sequence). The CDR3 here is CAWDRASTNEKLFF. In DNA, the CDR3 is TGTGCCTGGGACAGGGCCTCAACTAATGAAAAACTGTTTTTT. Based on the CDR3 plus reference TRBV30 and TRBJ1-4, the full variable domain is SQTIHQWPATLVQPVGSPLSLECTVEGTSNPNLYWYRQAAGRGLQLLFYSVGIGQISSEVPQNLSASRPQDRQFILSSKKLLLSDSGFYLCAWDRASTNEKLFFGSGTQLSVL.

This sequence joins TRBV28 and TRBJ2-3; D is perhaps TRBD2 (5 bases). In germline, CDR1 is MDHEN, CDR2 SYDVKM. This CDR3 region has 15 residues. Trimming stripped 3 bases from V and 4 bases from J, with 14 bases between. The CDR3 bases are TGTGCCAGCAGTTTGGCTAGGACTTCTGCAGATACGCAGTATTTT. This translates into CASSLARTSADTQYF. Full variable domain (outside the CDR3, taken from reference TRBV28 and TRBJ2-3): DVKVTQSSRYLVKRTGEKVFLECVQDMDHENMFWYRQDPGLGLRLIYFSYDVKMKEKGDIPEGYSVSREKKERFSLILESASTNQTSMYLCASSLARTSADTQYFGPGTRLTVL.

This clone showed up just once. The chain links TRBV5-1 to TRBJ2-3, with TRBD2 matching over 10 bases. The germline V gene encodes CDR1 SGHRS and CDR2 YFSETQ. The CDR3 covers 17 residues. With 1 base clipped from V and 0 bases from J, the junction kept 5 bases outside the gene matches. CDR3 protein: CASSLLTSGFSTDTQYF. The DNA of the CDR3 is TGCGCCAGCAGCTTGCTGACTAGCGGGTTTAGCACAGATACGCAGTATTTT.